This T cell receptor (beta chain) was profiled in a study of graft-versus-host responses after intestinal transplantation. The germline V gene has CDR1 MDHEN and CDR2 SYDVKM. This CDR3 contains 14 residues. Trimming removed 8 bases from V and 5 bases from J, with 16 bases in between. Profiled with immunoSEQ multiplex PCR; TCRdb holds only in-frame clones, not every one. Of under 55,000 clones in the sample, roughly nine tenths are singletons; the top ten hold about 4.6%. The sample in question was PBMCs, obtained 524 days after transplant. The receptor's source is a human patient who received an intestinal transplant, so some T cells may come from the graft donor. The chain links TRBV28 to TRBJ2-1; D may correspond to TRBD1 or TRBD2 (6 bases each). CDR3 amino acids: CASLGGWENNEQFF. CDR3 bases: TGTGCCAGCTTAGGGGGGTGGGAAAACAATGAGCAGTTCTTC. Full variable domain (remainder filled in from reference TRBV28 and TRBJ2-1): DVKVTQSSRYLVKRTGEKVFLECVQDMDHENMFWYRQDPGLGLRLIYFSYDVKMKEKGDIPEGYSVSREKKERFSLILESASTNQTSMYLCASLGGWENNEQFFGPGTRLTVL.